This TCR beta chain is drawn from a study of graft-versus-host responses after intestinal transplantation. The CDR3 loop spans 15 amino acids. Looked up from germline, CDR1 is MNHEY and CDR2 is SVGAGI. V was pared by 0 bases and J by 5 bases, with 14 bases between. Measured with immunoSEQ multiplex PCR; TCRdb has only the in-frame clones, and not every one. This repertoire shows approximately 60,000 clones, 89% found once; its top ten account for 1.5% to 2%. This clone was detected only once. What it binds is not known. General observations from the study: When patients had graft-donor T cell macrochimerism, their allografts held high graft-versus-host to host-versus-graft clonal ratios.

Graft specimens yielded both intraepithelial and lamina propria lymphocytes. V is TRBV6-5 and J is TRBJ2-7; TRBD2 might be the D (6 bases). The source was ileum tissue, collected more than 350 days after transplant. This receptor was identified in a human patient who received an intestinal transplant, so some T cells may come from the graft donor. This chain's CDR3 is CASSYSNGRRDEQYF. DNA of the CDR3: TGTGCCAGCAGTTACTCGAACGGGAGACGAGACGAGCAGTACTTC.